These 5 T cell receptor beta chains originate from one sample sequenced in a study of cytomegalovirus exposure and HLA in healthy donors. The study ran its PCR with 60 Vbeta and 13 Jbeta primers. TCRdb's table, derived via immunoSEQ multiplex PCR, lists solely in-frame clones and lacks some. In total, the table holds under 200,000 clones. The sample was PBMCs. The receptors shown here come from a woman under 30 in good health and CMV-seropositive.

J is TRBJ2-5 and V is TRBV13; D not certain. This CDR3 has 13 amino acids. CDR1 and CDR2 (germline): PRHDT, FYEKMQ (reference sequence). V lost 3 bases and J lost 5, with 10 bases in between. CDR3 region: CASSFNSAETQYF. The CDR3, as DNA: TGTGCCAGCAGCTTCAACTCCGCCGAGACCCAGTACTTC.

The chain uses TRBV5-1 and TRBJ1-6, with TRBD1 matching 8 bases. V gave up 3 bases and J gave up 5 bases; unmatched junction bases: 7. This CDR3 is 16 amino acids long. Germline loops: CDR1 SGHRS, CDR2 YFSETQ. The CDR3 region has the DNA TGCGCCAGCAGCTCGACAGGGGCCCTCAATAATTCACCCCTCCACTTT. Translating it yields CASSSTGALNNSPLHF.

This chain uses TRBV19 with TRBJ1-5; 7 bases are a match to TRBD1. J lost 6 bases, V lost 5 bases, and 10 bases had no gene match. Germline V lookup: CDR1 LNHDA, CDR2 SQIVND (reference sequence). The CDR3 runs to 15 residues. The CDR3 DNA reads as TGTGCCAGTAGTGAACAGGGGTTCCTTCGTCAGCCCCAGCATTTT. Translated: CASSEQGFLRQPQHF.

CDR3 DNA sequence: TGTGCCAGCAGCTTTGGACAGGCAAACTATGGCTACACCTTC. Translated, it gives CASSFGQANYGYTF. This chain uses TRBV7-2 with TRBJ1-2; 7 bases line up with TRBD1. The CDR3 loop spans 14 amino acids. V trimming: 3 bases; J trimming: 2 bases; junction bases outside the gene matches: 3. Germline-derived CDR1 and CDR2 are SGHTA and FQGNSA.

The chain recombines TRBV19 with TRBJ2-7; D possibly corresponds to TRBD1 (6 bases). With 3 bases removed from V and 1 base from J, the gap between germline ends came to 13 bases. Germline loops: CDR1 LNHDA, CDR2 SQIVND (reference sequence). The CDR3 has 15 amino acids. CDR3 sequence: CASSINPGQSYEQYF. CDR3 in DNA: TGTGCCAGTAGTATTAATCCGGGACAATCCTACGAGCAGTACTTC.